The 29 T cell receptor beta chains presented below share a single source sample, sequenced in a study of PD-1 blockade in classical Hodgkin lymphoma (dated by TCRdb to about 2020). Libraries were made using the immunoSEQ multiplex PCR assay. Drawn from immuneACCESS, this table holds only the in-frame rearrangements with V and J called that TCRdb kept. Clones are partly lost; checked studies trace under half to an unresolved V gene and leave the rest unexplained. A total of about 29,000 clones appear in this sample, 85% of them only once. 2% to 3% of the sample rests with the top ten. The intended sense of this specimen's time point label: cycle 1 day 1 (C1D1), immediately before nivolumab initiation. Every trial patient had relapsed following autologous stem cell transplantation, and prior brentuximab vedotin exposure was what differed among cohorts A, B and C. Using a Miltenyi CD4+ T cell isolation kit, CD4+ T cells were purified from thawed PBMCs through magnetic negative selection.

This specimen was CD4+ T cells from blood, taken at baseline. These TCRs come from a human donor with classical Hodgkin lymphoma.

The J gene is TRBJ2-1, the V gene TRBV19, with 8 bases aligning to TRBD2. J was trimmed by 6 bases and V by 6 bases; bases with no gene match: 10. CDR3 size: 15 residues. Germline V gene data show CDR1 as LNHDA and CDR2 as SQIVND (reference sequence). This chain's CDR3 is CASSMGLGGANEQFF. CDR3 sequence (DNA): TGTGCCAGTAGCATGGGACTAGGGGGGGCCAATGAGCAGTTCTTC.

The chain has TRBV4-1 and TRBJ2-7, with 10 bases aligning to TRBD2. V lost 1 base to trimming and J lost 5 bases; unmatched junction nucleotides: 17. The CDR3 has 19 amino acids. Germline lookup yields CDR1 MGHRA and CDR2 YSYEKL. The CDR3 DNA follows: TGCGCCAGCAGCCAAGCCATTAGGGGACTAGCGTCAGGGAACAACGAGCAGTACTTC. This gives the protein CASSQAIRGLASGNNEQYF.

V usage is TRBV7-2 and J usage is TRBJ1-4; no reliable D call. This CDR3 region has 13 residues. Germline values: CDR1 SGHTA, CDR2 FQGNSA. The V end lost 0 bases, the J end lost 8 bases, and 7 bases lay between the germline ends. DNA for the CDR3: TGTGCCAGCAGCTTAGCGTCGGAGGAAAAACTGTTTTTT. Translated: CASSLASEEKLFF. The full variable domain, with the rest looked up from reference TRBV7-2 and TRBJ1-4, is GAGVSQSPSNKVTEKGKDVELRCDPISGHTALYWYRQSLGQGLEFLIYFQGNSAPDKSGLPSDRFSAERTGGSVSTLTIQRTQQEDSAVYLCASSLASEEKLFFGSGTQLSVL.

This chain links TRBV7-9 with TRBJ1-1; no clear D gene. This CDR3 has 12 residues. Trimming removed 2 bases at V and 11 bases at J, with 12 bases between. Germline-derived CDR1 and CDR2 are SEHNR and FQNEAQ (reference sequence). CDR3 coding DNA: TGTGCCAGCAGCTTAAATTTTGTTGCGGCTTTCTTT. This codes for CASSLNFVAAFF.

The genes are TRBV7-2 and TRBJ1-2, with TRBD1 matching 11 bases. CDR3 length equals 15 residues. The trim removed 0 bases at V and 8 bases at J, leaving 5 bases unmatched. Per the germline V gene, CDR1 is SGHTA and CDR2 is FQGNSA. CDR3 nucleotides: TGTGCCAGCAGCTTAGCGGGACAGGGGGTAGGAGGCTACACCTTC. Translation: CASSLAGQGVGGYTF. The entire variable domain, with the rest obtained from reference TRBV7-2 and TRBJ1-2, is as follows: GAGVSQSPSNKVTEKGKDVELRCDPISGHTALYWYRQSLGQGLEFLIYFQGNSAPDKSGLPSDRFSAERTGGSVSTLTIQRTQQEDSAVYLCASSLAGQGVGGYTFGSGTRLTVV.

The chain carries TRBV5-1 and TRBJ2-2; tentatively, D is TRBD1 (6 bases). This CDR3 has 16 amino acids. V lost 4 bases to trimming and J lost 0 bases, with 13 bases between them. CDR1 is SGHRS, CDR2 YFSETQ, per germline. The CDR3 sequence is CASSERGSANTGELFF. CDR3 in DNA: TGCGCCAGCAGCGAAAGGGGGTCCGCGAACACCGGGGAGCTGTTTTTT.

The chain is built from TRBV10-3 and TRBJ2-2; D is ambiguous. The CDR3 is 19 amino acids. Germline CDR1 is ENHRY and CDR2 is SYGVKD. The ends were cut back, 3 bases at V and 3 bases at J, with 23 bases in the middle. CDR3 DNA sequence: TGTGCCATCAGTGACTCTCTCGGAAGCGCCCCAGAATACACCGGGGAGCTGTTTTTT. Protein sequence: CAISDSLGSAPEYTGELFF.

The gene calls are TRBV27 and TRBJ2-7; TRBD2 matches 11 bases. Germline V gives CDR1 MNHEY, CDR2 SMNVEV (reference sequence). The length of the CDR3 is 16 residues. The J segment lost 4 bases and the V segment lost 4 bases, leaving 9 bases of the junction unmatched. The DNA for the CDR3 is TGTGCCAGCAGTTCAGGATCTAGCGGGAGGTCTTACGAGCAGTACTTC. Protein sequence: CASSSGSSGRSYEQYF.

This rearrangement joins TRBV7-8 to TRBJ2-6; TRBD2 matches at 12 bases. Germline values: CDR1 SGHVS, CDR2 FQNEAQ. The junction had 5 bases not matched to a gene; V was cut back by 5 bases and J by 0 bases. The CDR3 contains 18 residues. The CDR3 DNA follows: TGTGCCAGCAGCGCCGGGACTAGCGGGCTCTCTGGGGCCAACGTCCTGACTTTC. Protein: CASSAGTSGLSGANVLTF.

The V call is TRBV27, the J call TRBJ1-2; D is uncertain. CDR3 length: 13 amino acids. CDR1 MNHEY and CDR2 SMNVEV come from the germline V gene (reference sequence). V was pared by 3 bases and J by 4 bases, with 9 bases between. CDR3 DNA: TGTGCCAGCAGTTTGCAAGGGTCCTATGGCTACACCTTC. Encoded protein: CASSLQGSYGYTF.

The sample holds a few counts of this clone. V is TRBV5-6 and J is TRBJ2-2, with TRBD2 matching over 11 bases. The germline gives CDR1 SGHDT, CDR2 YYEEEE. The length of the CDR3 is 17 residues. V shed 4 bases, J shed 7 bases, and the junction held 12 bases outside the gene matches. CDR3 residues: CASSVALLAGAVGELFF. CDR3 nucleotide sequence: TGTGCCAGCAGCGTGGCCCTACTAGCGGGAGCCGTCGGGGAGCTGTTTTTT.

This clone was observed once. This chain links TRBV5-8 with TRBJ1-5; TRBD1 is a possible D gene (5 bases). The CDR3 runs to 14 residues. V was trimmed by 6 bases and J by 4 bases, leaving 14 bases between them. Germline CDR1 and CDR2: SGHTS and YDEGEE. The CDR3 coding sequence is TGTGCCAGCATAACCCGGACAACAAATCAGCCCCAGCATTTT. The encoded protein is CASITRTTNQPQHF.

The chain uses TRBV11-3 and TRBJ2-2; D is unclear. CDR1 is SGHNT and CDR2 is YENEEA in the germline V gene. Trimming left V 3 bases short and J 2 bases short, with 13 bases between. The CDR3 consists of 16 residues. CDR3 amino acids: CASSFLRPGNTGELFF. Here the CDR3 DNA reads TGTGCCAGCAGCTTCCTTAGACCCGGTAACACCGGGGAGCTGTTTTTT.

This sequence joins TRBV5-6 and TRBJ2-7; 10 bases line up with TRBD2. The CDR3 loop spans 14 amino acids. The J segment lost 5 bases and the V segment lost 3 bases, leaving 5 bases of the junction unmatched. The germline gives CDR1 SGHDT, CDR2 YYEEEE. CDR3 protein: CASSSAGGMNEQYF. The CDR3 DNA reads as TGTGCCAGCAGCTCAGCGGGAGGGATGAACGAGCAGTACTTC.

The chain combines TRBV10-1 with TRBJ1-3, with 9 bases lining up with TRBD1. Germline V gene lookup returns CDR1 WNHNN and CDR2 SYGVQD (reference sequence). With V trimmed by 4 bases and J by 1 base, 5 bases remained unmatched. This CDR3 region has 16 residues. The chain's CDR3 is CASSATGGTSGNTIYF. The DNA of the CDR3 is TGCGCCAGCAGTGCGACAGGGGGGACTTCTGGAAACACCATATATTTT.

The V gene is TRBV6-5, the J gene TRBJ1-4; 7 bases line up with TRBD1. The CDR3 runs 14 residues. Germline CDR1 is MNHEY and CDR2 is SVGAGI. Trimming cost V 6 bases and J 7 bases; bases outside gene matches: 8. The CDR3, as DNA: TGTGCCAGCAGCCGACGACAGGGTAGTGAAAAACTGTTTTTT. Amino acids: CASSRRQGSEKLFF.

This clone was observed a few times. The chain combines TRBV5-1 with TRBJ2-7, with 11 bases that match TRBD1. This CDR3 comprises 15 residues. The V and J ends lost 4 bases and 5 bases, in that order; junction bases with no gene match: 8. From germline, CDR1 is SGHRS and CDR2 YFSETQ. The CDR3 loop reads CASSPTGQGVNEQYF. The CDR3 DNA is TGCGCCAGCAGCCCGACGGGACAGGGGGTCAACGAGCAGTACTTC.

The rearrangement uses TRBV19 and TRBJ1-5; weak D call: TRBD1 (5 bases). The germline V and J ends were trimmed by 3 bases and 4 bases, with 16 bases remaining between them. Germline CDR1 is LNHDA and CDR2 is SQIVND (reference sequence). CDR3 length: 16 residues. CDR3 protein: CASSISRGHSNQPQHF. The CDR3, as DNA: TGTGCCAGTAGTATCTCTCGGGGCCATTCAAATCAGCCCCAGCATTTT.

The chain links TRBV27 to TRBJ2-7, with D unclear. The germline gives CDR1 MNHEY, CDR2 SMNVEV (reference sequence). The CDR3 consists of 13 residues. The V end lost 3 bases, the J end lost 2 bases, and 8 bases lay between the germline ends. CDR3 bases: TGTGCCAGCAGTTTGCGCCTCACCTACGAGCAGTACTTC. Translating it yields CASSLRLTYEQYF.

In DNA, the CDR3 is TGTGCCAGCCGAACAGGGGGCTACGAGCAGTACTTC. This encodes CASRTGGYEQYF. J is TRBJ2-7 and V is TRBV27, with TRBD1 matching over 8 bases. Germline V gene sequence: CDR1 MNHEY, CDR2 SMNVEV (reference sequence). CDR3 length equals 12 residues. J gave up 3 bases and V 8 bases, and 3 bases lay outside the gene matches.

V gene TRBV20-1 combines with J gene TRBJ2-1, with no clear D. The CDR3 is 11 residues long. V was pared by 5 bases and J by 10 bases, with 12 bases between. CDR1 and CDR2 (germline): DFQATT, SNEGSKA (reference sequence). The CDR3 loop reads CSASGGGEQFF. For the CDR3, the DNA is TGCAGTGCTTCCGGTGGCGGCGAGCAGTTCTTC.

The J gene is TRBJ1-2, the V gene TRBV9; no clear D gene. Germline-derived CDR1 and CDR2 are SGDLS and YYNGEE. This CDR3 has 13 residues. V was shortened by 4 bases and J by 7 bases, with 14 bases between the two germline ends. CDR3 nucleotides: TGTGCCAGCAGCAATATGGGTTTGGGTGGCTACACCTTC. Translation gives CASSNMGLGGYTF.

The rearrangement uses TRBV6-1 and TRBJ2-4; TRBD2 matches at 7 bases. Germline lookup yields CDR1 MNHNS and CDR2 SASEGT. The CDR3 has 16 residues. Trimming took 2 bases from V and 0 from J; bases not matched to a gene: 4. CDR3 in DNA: TGTGCCAGCAGTGAAAGGGTAGCGGGAGCCAAAAACATTCAGTACTTC. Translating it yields CASSERVAGAKNIQYF.

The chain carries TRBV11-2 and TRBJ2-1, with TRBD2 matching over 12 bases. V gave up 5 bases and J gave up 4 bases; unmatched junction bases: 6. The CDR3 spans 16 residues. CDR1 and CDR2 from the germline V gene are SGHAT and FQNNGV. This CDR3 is CASSQGLAGEYNEQFF. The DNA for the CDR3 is TGTGCCAGCAGCCAGGGACTAGCGGGCGAATACAATGAGCAGTTCTTC. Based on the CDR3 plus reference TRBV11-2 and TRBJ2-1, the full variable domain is EAGVAQSPRYKIIEKRQSVAFWCNPISGHATLYWYQQILGQGPKLLIQFQNNGVVDDSQLPKDRFSAERLKGVDSTLKIQPAKLEDSAVYLCASSQGLAGEYNEQFFGPGTRLTVL.

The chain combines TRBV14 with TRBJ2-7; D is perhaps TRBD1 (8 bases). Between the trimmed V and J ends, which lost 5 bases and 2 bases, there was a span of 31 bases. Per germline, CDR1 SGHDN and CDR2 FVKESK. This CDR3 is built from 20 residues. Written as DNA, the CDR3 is TGTGCCAGCAGCGGGCGGCCGGGACAGGACTGGGAGGGGAAAACCTACGAGCAGTACTTC. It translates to CASSGRPGQDWEGKTYEQYF.

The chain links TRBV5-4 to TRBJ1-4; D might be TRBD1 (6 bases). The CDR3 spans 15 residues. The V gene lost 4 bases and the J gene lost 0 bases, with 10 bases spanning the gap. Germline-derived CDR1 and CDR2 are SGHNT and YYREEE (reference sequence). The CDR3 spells CASSQGGSTNEKLFF. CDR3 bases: TGTGCCAGCAGCCAAGGGGGTTCAACTAATGAAAAACTGTTTTTT.

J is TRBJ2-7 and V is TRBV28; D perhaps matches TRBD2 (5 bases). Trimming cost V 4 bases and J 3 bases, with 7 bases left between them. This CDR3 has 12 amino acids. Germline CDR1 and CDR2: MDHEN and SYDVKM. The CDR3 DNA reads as TGTGCCAGCAGTTCGGGAAACTACGAGCAGTACTTC. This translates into CASSSGNYEQYF.

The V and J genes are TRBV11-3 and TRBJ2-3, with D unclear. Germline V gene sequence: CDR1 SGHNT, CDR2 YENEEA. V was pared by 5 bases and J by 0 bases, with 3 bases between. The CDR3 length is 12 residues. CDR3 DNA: TGTGCCAGCAGCGTCAGCACAGATACGCAGTATTTT. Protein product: CASSVSTDTQYF.

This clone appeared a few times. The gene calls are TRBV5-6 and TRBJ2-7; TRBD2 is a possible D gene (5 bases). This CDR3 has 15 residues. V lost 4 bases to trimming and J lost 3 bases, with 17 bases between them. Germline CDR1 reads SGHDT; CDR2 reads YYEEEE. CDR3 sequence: CASSTPGLGYYEQYF. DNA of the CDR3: TGTGCCAGCAGCACACCCGGACTCGGGTACTACGAGCAGTACTTC.